This entry is about one TCR beta chain. Naive CD8 cells comprised CD45RO-negative, CCR7-positively selected cells, excluding terminally differentiated effector memory CD45RA+ cells. The sample comes from a study of shared clonotypes between healthy human individuals. Sequencing used immunoSEQ multiplex PCR; TCRdb keeps in-frame clones, though not all of them. This table holds around 550,000 clones, around 95% found once. Between the trimmed V and J ends, which lost 2 bases and 4 bases, there was a span of 8 bases. This CDR3 spans 14 amino acids. From germline, CDR1 is MDHEN and CDR2 SYDVKM. The chain links TRBV28 to TRBJ2-2; D is undetermined. Sequences were obtained from naive CD8+ T cells sorted from blood. The clonotype originates from a woman aged 30 to 39 in good health. The CDR3 is CASSLDTGTGELFF. CDR3 nucleotides: TGTGCCAGCAGTTTAGATACGGGCACCGGGGAGCTGTTTTTT.